The entry below describes one T cell receptor (beta chain). Its specific antigen is unknown. These reads were obtained on an Illumina HiSeq 2000. 5'RACE template switching, by which a universal primer site and unique molecular identifiers were added, was used to make TCR beta cDNA libraries. cDNA synthesis was primed from the TCR beta constant segment and was followed by two successive PCR amplification steps. Concerning the study's data processing: MIGEC was used to demultiplex reads and group reads by UMI, and MiTCR was used to assemble and quantify clonotypes. To remove erroneous sequences, TCR cDNA sequences were retained only when supported by two or more reads. The tcR package was used for downstream repertoire analysis, and clonotypes were matched across fractions by CDR3 nucleotide sequence plus V segment. VDJmatch was used to annotate antigen specificity against VDJdb, with one amino acid substitution in CDR3 allowed. Based on TCRdb reprocessing of the reads, there is one entry per CDR3 protein sequence, and DNA is missing. It is TCRdb's table, rather than the study itself, that gives the V and J calls and clone size. The sample's clone listing holds some 280,000 distinct CDR3 sequences. Roughly 0.4% of the sample comes from the top ten.

This sample was included in a study of T cells expressing NK-cell markers (dated by TCRdb to about 2020). With respect to the entire study: TCR beta-chain repertoires were profiled in sorted CD3+CD56+NKG2C+, CD3+CD56+NKG2C- and CD3+CD56-NKG2C+ T-cell subsets from about 8 donors. All eight donors whose samples were sequenced were randomly selected healthy volunteers, three of them men and five women. Among the eight sequenced donors, only one was HCMV-seronegative, while the other seven were HCMV-seropositive. Illumina HiSeq 2000/2500, MiSeq or NextSeq was used to sequence libraries as 2 x 150 bp reads.

Overall study outcomes, separate from this receptor: Whether the expanded NKG2C-expressing T cell clones were specific for HCMV antigens remained unclear. Those dominant clonotypes were again the most abundant among CD3+CD56-NKG2C+ cells in a handful of donors, at about 25-65%. In roughly 6 donors, the dominant CD3+CD56+NKG2C+ clonotypes ranked among the top 10 CD8+ clonotypes, making up roughly 1.0-7.0% of CD8+ T cells.

The CDR3, cysteine through phenylalanine, is 15 amino acids long. The record lacks a DNA sequence. The germline V gene (reference sequence) gives CDR1 as DFQATT and CDR2 as SNEGSKA. HCMV-specific IgG was detected in serum with a commercial ELISA kit to determine HCMV serostatus. Peripheral blood mononuclear cells were isolated from blood by Ficoll density gradient centrifugation. Sequenced sample: blood T cells: a sorted CD56 or NKG2C T cell subset, CD4+ or CD8+ T cells, or bulk PBMC T cells (not recorded which). The chain is made from TRBV20-1 and TRBJ1-1; the TCRdb call, TRBD1, lacks DNA for checking. The source is a young man in good health. Donor details come from another sample of the same person, matched by shared clones. The CDR3 protein is CSARESGVMGTEAFF.